The rows below give T cell receptor beta chains drawn from one sample of a study of CD8 T cells in Susac syndrome. MiXCR was run by TCRdb on the immunoSEQ multiplex PCR reads, yielding one entry per CDR3 protein. Counted here are around 130,000 distinct CDR3 sequences, roughly 96% occurring once; the ten biggest clones make up over 0.09%. Sequencing input: CD4+ T cells from PBMCs. These TCRs come from a human donor with multiple sclerosis. Each CDR3 is given with its conserved first and last residue. Each record gives: V gene, J gene, clone size, D gene, CDR3 DNA, CDR3 protein. The D gene is left open where the match is weak. Clone size is shown for a subset of rows, as once, few, many or a class of expanded clone.

>TRBV3-1|TRBJ2-7|NA|NA
TGTGCCAGCAGCCAAGACCCCAGATCCCTCGAGCAGTACTTC
CASSQDPRSLEQYF
>TRBV5-1|TRBJ2-2|NA|TRBD1
TGCGCCAGCAGCGGGAGGACAGGGTCAGCCGGGGAGCTGTTTTTT
CASSGRTGSAGELFF
>TRBV7-2|TRBJ2-1|NA|NA
TGTGCCAGCCTCGGGGGCCTAGATGAGCAGTTCTTC
CASLGGLDEQFF
>TRBV5-1|TRBJ2-5|NA|NA
TGCGCCAGCAGCTTGGCCTTGTACCAAGAGACCCAGTACTTC
CASSLALYQETQYF
>TRBV7-2|TRBJ1-2|NA|NA
TGTGCCAGCAGGTTGTCTCGACAGAACTATGGCTACACCTTC
CASRLSRQNYGYTF
>TRBV10-3|TRBJ2-1|NA|TRBD1
TGTGCCATCAGTGACGGCCAGGGGGCTTACAATGAGCAGTTCTTC
CAISDGQGAYNEQFF
>TRBV3-1|TRBJ1-1|NA|NA
TGTGCCAGCAGCCACAGAAATAGGAACACTGAAGCTTTCTTT
CASSHRNRNTEAFF
>TRBV4-3|TRBJ1-2|NA|NA
TGCGCCAGCAGCCAATACAGGGACATCGGTGGCTACACCTTC
CASSQYRDIGGYTF
>TRBV4-1|TRBJ1-2|NA|TRBD1
TGCGCCAGCAGCCAAAGTGAGGGGGCGGACTATGGCTACACCTTC
CASSQSEGADYGYTF
>TRBV20-1|TRBJ2-7|NA|NA
TGCAGTGCTAGAGTTGCTGAAGCGGGTGCCCACGAGCAGTACTTC
CSARVAEAGAHEQYF
>TRBV5-1|TRBJ1-2|NA|TRBD1
TGCGCCAGCAGCTTGGGGCGGACAGGGGCGACCTATGGCTACACCTTC
CASSLGRTGATYGYTF
>TRBV20-1|TRBJ1-2|NA|TRBD1
TGCAGTGCTAAGAAGGAGGGGGCGCGAGGCTACACCTTC
CSAKKEGARGYTF
>TRBV20-1|TRBJ2-3|NA|NA
TGCAGTGCTAGATCCCCTGGCTTGGGGAGCACAGATACGCAGTATTTT
CSARSPGLGSTDTQYF
>TRBV19|TRBJ2-1|NA|NA
TGTGCCAGTAGCATGACCCAAACGCCCTACAATGAGCAGTTCTTC
CASSMTQTPYNEQFF
>TRBV2|TRBJ1-2|NA|NA
TGTGCCAGCAGTGAAGCCGGGACTACAGTCTATGGCTACACCTTC
CASSEAGTTVYGYTF
>TRBV4-1|TRBJ2-5|NA|TRBD1
TGCGCCAGCAGCCAAGCAGGGGGCCGGGAGACCCAGTACTTC
CASSQAGGRETQYF
>TRBV7-2|TRBJ2-7|NA|NA
TGTGCCAGCAGCTTAGCTCTCTACTCCTACGAGCAGTACTTC
CASSLALYSYEQYF
>TRBV27|TRBJ2-7|few|NA
TGTGCCAGCAGTTCCTACTACGAGCAGTACTTC
CASSSYYEQYF
>TRBV5-1|TRBJ2-7|NA|TRBD2
TGCGCCAGCAGCTTGACAGCTAGCGGGGTTCCCGGCGAGCAGTACTTC
CASSLTASGVPGEQYF
>TRBV30|TRBJ2-1|NA|TRBD2
TGTGCCTGGAGTGTCGGCGGGGGATCCGATGAGCAGTTCTTC
CAWSVGGGSDEQFF
>TRBV27|TRBJ2-7|NA|TRBD1
TGTGCCAGCAGTTCTAGAACCCGGGACAGGAGAGCCTACGAGCAGTACTTC
CASSSRTRDRRAYEQYF
>TRBV29-1|TRBJ2-1|NA|TRBD2
TGCAGCGTTGAACGGGGGGGGAATGAGCAGTTCTTC
CSVERGGNEQFF
>TRBV4-1|TRBJ2-1|NA|TRBD2
TGCGCCAGCAGCCAAGTCGGACTAGCGGGTCCCATCAATGAGCAGTTCTTC
CASSQVGLAGPINEQFF
>TRBV5-1|TRBJ2-7|NA|TRBD1
TGCGCCAGCAGCCGTGGGGGACAGGGGTCCCCCGAGCAGTACTTC
CASSRGGQGSPEQYF
>TRBV18|TRBJ2-5|NA|NA
TGTGCCAGCTCACCAACCCTGTACCAAGAGACCCAGTACTTC
CASSPTLYQETQYF
>TRBV28|TRBJ2-4|NA|NA
TGTGCCAGCAGTTTGGGCGGAATTCAGTACTTC
CASSLGGIQYF
>TRBV6-2/TRBV6-3|TRBJ2-5|NA|NA
TGTGCCAGCAGTACCGGGACGAGGGTCGGGACCCAGTACTTC
CASSTGTRVGTQYF
>TRBV29-1|TRBJ2-1|NA|NA
TGCAGCGTTGATTTGGGGTTGGATGAGCAGTTCTTC
CSVDLGLDEQFF
>TRBV29-1|TRBJ2-7|NA|TRBD1
TGCAGCGTGGTAACAGGGGGCTATTACGAGCAGTACTTC
CSVVTGGYYEQYF
>TRBV27|TRBJ1-2|once|NA
TGTGCCAGCCGCAGGTCGGGGTATGGCTACACCTTC
CASRRSGYGYTF
>TRBV6-2/TRBV6-3|TRBJ1-5|NA|TRBD1
TGTGCCAGCAGTTACGCGGGACAGATCAATCAGCCCCAGCATTTT
CASSYAGQINQPQHF
>TRBV20-1|TRBJ1-5|NA|TRBD1
TGCAGTGCTCGAACAGGGGCGGCCAATCAGCCCCAGCATTTT
CSARTGAANQPQHF
>TRBV15|TRBJ1-3|NA|TRBD1
TGTGCCACCAGCAGAGAAACAGGGGGTGGAAACACCATATATTTT
CATSRETGGGNTIYF
>TRBV20-1|TRBJ2-7|NA|TRBD1
TGCAGTGCATACGACAGGGGCCTGTACGAGCAGTACTTC
CSAYDRGLYEQYF
>TRBV29-1|TRBJ2-1|NA|NA
TGCAGCGTCCAAGGCCCACTAGCCCCCAACAATGAGCAGTTCTTC
CSVQGPLAPNNEQFF
>TRBV20-1|TRBJ1-6|NA|NA
TGCAGTGCTCCGCGGGGGCGGGGGAGCTCCTATAATTCACCCCTCCACTTT
CSAPRGRGSSYNSPLHF
>TRBV20-1|TRBJ1-2|NA|NA
TGCAGTGCTAGAGTGGTAGGGGGTCTCGATGGCTACACCTTC
CSARVVGGLDGYTF